These 20 T cell receptor beta chains were all obtained from the same sample, sequenced in a study of blood T cell repertoires in COVID-19. Only in-frame clones appear in the TCRdb table, and some are missing; sequencing was by immunoSEQ multiplex PCR. This table holds roughly 200,000 clones, less than 90% found once. Specimen: peripheral blood. The receptors come from a woman of 80 years or more with active or convalescent COVID-19.

The chain carries TRBV28 and TRBJ2-7, with D perhaps TRBD1 (6 bases). The germline V gene has CDR1 MDHEN and CDR2 SYDVKM. Between the trimmed V and J ends, which lost 6 bases and 3 bases, there was a span of 18 bases. The CDR3 extends over 15 amino acids. DNA of the CDR3: TGTGCCAGCAGCCCTCACAGGGACCCCCACTACGAGCAGTACTTC. Protein: CASSPHRDPHYEQYF.

The chain combines TRBV3-1 (or the pseudogene TRBV3-2) with TRBJ2-5, with D possibly matching TRBD1 (5 bases). With 1 base removed from V and 3 bases from J, the gap between germline ends came to 9 bases. This CDR3 region has 14 residues. Germline V gene lookup returns CDR1 LGHDT and CDR2 YNNKEL (reference sequence). The CDR3 DNA reads as TGTGCCAGCAGCCAAGGCTACAGGAAAGAGACCCAGTACTTC. This translates into CASSQGYRKETQYF.

This chain connects TRBV5-1 to TRBJ2-3, with 8 positions matching TRBD2. CDR1 is SGHRS and CDR2 is YFSETQ in the germline V gene. CDR3 length equals 16 residues. V gave up 2 bases and J gave up 7 bases; unmatched junction bases: 12. CDR3 bases: TGCGCCAGCAGCTTAACCAGCGGGAGTAGCATAAATACGCAGTATTTT. Residues: CASSLTSGSSINTQYF.

The gene calls are TRBV5-1 and TRBJ2-7, with 14 bases lining up with TRBD2. The CDR3 loop spans 15 amino acids. Trimming took 0 bases from V and 6 from J; bases not matched to a gene: 2. CDR1 is SGHRS, CDR2 YFSETQ, per germline. The CDR3 loop is CASSLEGTSGSEQYF. Written as DNA, the CDR3 is TGCGCCAGCAGCTTGGAAGGGACTAGCGGGAGCGAGCAGTACTTC.

V is TRBV12-2 and J is TRBJ2-1; the tabulated D call, TRBD1, remains unverified against the DNA. TRBV12-2 is listed as a pseudogene. CDR3 length equals 13 residues. The CDR3 region is CASRLGPYDEQFF. CDR3 bases: TGTGCAAGTCGCTTAGGGCCGTACGATGAGCAGTTCTTC.

This clone was seen more than once but under ten times. The chain links TRBV11-2 to TRBJ1-2; tentatively, D is TRBD1 (5 bases). Between the trimmed V and J ends, which lost 3 bases and 4 bases, there was a span of 9 bases. CDR1 SGHAT and CDR2 FQNNGV come from the germline V gene. The CDR3 runs 13 residues. CDR3 bases: TGTGCCAGCAGCTTTGGGGGGGTCTATGGCTACACCTTC. Its translation is CASSFGGVYGYTF. Full variable domain (missing parts from reference TRBV11-2 and TRBJ1-2): EAGVAQSPRYKIIEKRQSVAFWCNPISGHATLYWYQQILGQGPKLLIQFQNNGVVDDSQLPKDRFSAERLKGVDSTLKIQPAKLEDSAVYLCASSFGGVYGYTFGSGTRLTVV.

The V and J genes are TRBV9 and TRBJ2-7, with D unclear. The CDR3 length is 12 residues. The germline V gene encodes CDR1 SGDLS and CDR2 YYNGEE. V was clipped by 0 bases and J by 7 bases, with 8 bases between them. CDR3 loop: CASSVAAGEQYF. The CDR3 DNA sequence: TGTGCCAGCAGCGTAGCGGCAGGTGAGCAGTACTTC.

This rearrangement joins TRBV7-2 to TRBJ2-1; 7 nucleotides match TRBD2. Germline V gene lookup returns CDR1 SGHTA and CDR2 FQGNSA. V was clipped by 5 bases and J by 3 bases; unmatched bases: 10. The CDR3 is made up of 16 amino acids. The CDR3: CASSGRRGENYNEQFF. In DNA form, the CDR3 reads TGTGCCAGCAGCGGTCGACGGGGGGAGAACTACAATGAGCAGTTCTTC.

The chain combines TRBV19 with TRBJ1-1, with 7 nucleotides matching TRBD1. Losses at the gene ends were 7 bases for V and 0 bases for J; bases not matched to a gene: 5. This CDR3 has 14 residues. Looked up from germline, CDR1 is LNHDA and CDR2 is SQIVND (reference sequence). The CDR3 loop is CASTLTGMNTEAFF. The CDR3 DNA is TGTGCCAGTACCCTGACAGGGATGAACACTGAAGCTTTCTTT.

The V gene is TRBV6-2 or TRBV6-3, the J gene TRBJ2-5; 8 nucleotides align to TRBD1. This CDR3 region has 18 residues. Germline V CDR1 and CDR2: MNHEY, SVGEGT. V was pared by 2 bases and J by 5 bases, with 16 bases of the junction left unmatched. The chain's CDR3 is CASSYGIAAQGAGETQYF. DNA of the CDR3: TGTGCCAGCAGTTACGGAATTGCGGCCCAGGGGGCTGGGGAGACCCAGTACTTC.

V gene TRBV2 combines with J gene TRBJ2-7, with 7 positions matching TRBD1. V was pared by 8 bases and J by 7 bases, with 11 bases of the junction left unmatched. CDR1 and CDR2 from the germline V gene are SNHLY and FYNNEI. The length of the CDR3 is 13 residues. Here the CDR3 DNA reads TGTGCCAGCGACTCCGACAGGGTGGGGGAGCAGTACTTC. As protein: CASDSDRVGEQYF.

V is TRBV2 and J is TRBJ1-1, with 9 bases identical to TRBD1. The V gene's germline CDR1 is SNHLY and CDR2 FYNNEI. Germline trimming cut 4 bases from V and 5 bases from J; bases unmatched to any gene: 5. The CDR3 length is 14 residues. This chain's CDR3 is CASSVTGGHTEAFF. The CDR3 bases are TGTGCCAGCAGTGTGACAGGGGGACATACTGAAGCTTTCTTT.

This chain uses TRBV2 with TRBJ1-2; a possible D gene is TRBD1 (5 bases). The CDR3 is 17 amino acids. Germline loops: CDR1 SNHLY, CDR2 FYNNEI. V was shortened by 0 bases and J by 3 bases, with 17 bases between the two germline ends. The CDR3 protein is CASSEALSGKFDYGYTF. DNA of the CDR3: TGTGCCAGCAGTGAAGCGCTTTCAGGGAAGTTTGACTATGGCTACACCTTC.

This rearrangement joins TRBV3-1 (or the pseudogene TRBV3-2) to TRBJ2-3; a possible D gene is TRBD2 (6 bases). With 7 bases removed from V and 1 base from J, the gap between germline ends came to 9 bases. This CDR3 spans 13 amino acids. Per germline, CDR1 LGHDT and CDR2 YNNKEL (reference sequence). The CDR3 loop reads CASTRGGTDTQYF. The CDR3 DNA reads TGTGCCAGCACCCGCGGGGGCACAGATACGCAGTATTTT.

This clone was detected once. The rearrangement links TRBV4-3 to TRBJ2-3, with 8 bases matching TRBD2. V lost 0 bases and J lost 6; bases outside the gene matches: 5. This CDR3 is built from 15 residues. CDR1 LGHNA and CDR2 YSLEER come from the germline V gene. CDR3 residues: CASSQESGSVDTQYF. The CDR3 DNA reads TGCGCCAGCAGCCAAGAAAGCGGGAGTGTTGATACGCAGTATTTT.

This clone was seen a single time. The chain uses TRBV7-8 and TRBJ2-5; a possible D gene is TRBD2 (6 bases). The CDR3 is made up of 15 amino acids. V was trimmed by 7 bases and J by 3 bases, leaving 18 bases between them. Germline V gene sequence: CDR1 SGHVS, CDR2 FQNEAQ. CDR3 region: CASIVTSSAKETQYF. The CDR3 bases are TGTGCCAGCATAGTGACTAGTTCCGCAAAAGAGACCCAGTACTTC.

This clone was detected a few times. The gene calls are TRBV5-5 and TRBJ2-3; tentative D call: TRBD2 (5 bases). V lost 2 bases to trimming and J lost 10 bases, with 8 bases between them. CDR3 length: 11 amino acids. The V gene's germline CDR1 is SGHKS and CDR2 YYEKEE (reference sequence). CDR3 nucleotide sequence: TGTGCCAGCAGCTTACTAGTAGCGCAGTATTTT. It encodes CASSLLVAQYF.

J is TRBJ2-1 and V is TRBV7-9, with D perhaps TRBD1 (6 bases). This CDR3 has 12 amino acids. The V gene lost 5 bases and the J gene lost 7 bases, with 9 bases spanning the gap. The V gene's germline CDR1 is SEHNR and CDR2 FQNEAQ (reference sequence). The CDR3 sequence: CASSQTGNEQFF. The CDR3 DNA follows: TGTGCCAGCAGCCAGACAGGAAATGAGCAGTTCTTC. The full variable domain, rest sourced from reference TRBV7-9 and TRBJ2-1, is DTGVSQNPRHKITKRGQNVTFRCDPISEHNRLYWYRQTLGQGPEFLTYFQNEAQLEKSRLLSDRFSAERPKGSFSTLEIQRTEQGDSAMYLCASSQTGNEQFFGPGTRLTVL.

The CDR3 loop is CASGMLGQGSGNTIYF. CDR3 nucleotides: TGTGCTAGTGGCATGCTGGGACAGGGCTCTGGAAACACCATATATTTT. The rearrangement joins TRBV12-5 to TRBJ1-3, with TRBD1 matching over 9 bases. Germline V gene sequence: CDR1 LGHNT, CDR2 FRNRAP. V shed 6 bases and J 0 bases; nucleotides not matched to a gene: 6. CDR3 length: 16 residues.

The chain has TRBV7-2 and TRBJ2-1; 8 nucleotides match TRBD2. V lost 7 bases, J lost 1 base, and 6 bases stayed unmatched. This CDR3 has 15 amino acids. Germline CDR1 SGHTA, CDR2 FQGNSA. The CDR3 DNA is TGTGCCAGCACGGGGGGGGTTGTTTCCTACAATGAGCAGTTCTTC. Protein sequence: CASTGGVVSYNEQFF.